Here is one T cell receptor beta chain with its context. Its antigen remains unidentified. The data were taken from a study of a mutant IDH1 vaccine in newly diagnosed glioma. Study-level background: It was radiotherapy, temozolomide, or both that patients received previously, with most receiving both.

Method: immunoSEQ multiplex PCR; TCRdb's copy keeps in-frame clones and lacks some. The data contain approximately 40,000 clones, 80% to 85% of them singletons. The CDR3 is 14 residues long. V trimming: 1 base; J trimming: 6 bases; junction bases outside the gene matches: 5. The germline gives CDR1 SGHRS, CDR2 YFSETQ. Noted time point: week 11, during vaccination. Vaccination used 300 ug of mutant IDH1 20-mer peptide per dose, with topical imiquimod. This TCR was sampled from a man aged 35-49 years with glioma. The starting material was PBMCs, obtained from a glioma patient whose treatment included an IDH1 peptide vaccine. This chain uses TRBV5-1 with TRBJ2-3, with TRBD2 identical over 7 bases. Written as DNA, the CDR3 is TGCGCCAGCAGCTTGACTAGCGTACGTGATACGCAGTATTTT. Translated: CASSLTSVRDTQYF.